This TCR beta chain was observed in a study of blood T cell repertoires in COVID-19. The table came from immunoSEQ multiplex PCR; TCRdb's copy has only in-frame clones and leaves some out. The sample has around 68,000 clones, 75% to 90% seen once. Germline loops: CDR1 PRHDT, CDR2 FYEKMQ (reference sequence). CDR3 length equals 15 residues. V dropped 2 bases and J dropped 4; count of bases not matched to a gene: 6. The sequenced material came from peripheral blood. The chain couples TRBV13 to TRBJ2-3; TRBD2 matches 7 bases. The receptor was derived from a human donor in a cohort sampled during active COVID-19. The CDR3: CASSLYGGSADTQYF. The CDR3 DNA reads as TGTGCCAGCAGCTTATACGGGGGGTCGGCAGATACGCAGTATTTT.